This T cell receptor beta chain is drawn from a study of blood T cell repertoires in COVID-19. Turning to the study itself: Italy, Spain and the United States were the sources of the convalescent and acute COVID-19 samples.

The V and J ends lost 7 bases and 5 bases respectively, with 15 bases between them. CDR1 is MNHEY and CDR2 is SVGAGI in the germline V gene. The CDR3 is made up of 13 amino acids. Using immunoSEQ multiplex PCR, the repertoire was profiled, and TCRdb retains in-frame clones only, with some absent. This repertoire shows over 15,000 clones, 70% to 90% found once; its top ten account for under 75%. The sequenced material came from peripheral blood. The chain recombines TRBV6-5 with TRBJ2-7; weak D call: TRBD1 (9 bases). The sequence was collected from a man aged 80 or over with acute or convalescent COVID-19. The CDR3: CASKGQGLDEQYF. CDR3 coding DNA: TGTGCCAGCAAGGGACAGGGACTAGACGAGCAGTACTTC.